These 25 T cell receptor beta chains came from one sample sequenced in a study of shared clonotypes between healthy human individuals. Sequenced by immunoSEQ multiplex PCR; TCRdb stores in-frame clones only, minus some. The repertoire holds about 2.4 million clones, with more than 85% as singletons. Sequenced: naive CD4+ T cells from PBMCs. The subset denotes: CD45RA+ positively selected. All receptors derive from a man aged 18 to 30 in good health. Some clones in this sample may be carry-over from other donors' samples.

The V call is TRBV30, the J call TRBJ2-2, with 14 bases aligning to TRBD2. V lost 5 bases, J lost 3 bases, and 5 bases stayed unmatched. The CDR3 length is 16 residues. Germline assignment: CDR1 GTSNPN and CDR2 SVGIG (reference sequence). As DNA, the CDR3 is TGTGCCTGGTGCGGACTAGCGGGAGGTTACACCGGGGAGCTGTTTTTT. The encoded protein is CAWCGLAGGYTGELFF.

This clone was observed once. The CDR3 bases are TGCGCCAGCAGCTTTGGGGACAGCCAAGAGACCCAGTACTTC. Translated, it gives CASSFGDSQETQYF. V is TRBV5-1 and J is TRBJ2-5; 7 bases agree with TRBD1. Per the germline V gene, CDR1 is SGHRS and CDR2 is YFSETQ. The CDR3 is made up of 14 amino acids. Unmatched junction bases numbered 2, after V lost 2 bases and J lost 1 base.

The chain employs TRBV10-3 and TRBJ2-5; TRBD1 agrees at 9 bases. This CDR3 has 14 residues. Germline V gene data show CDR1 as ENHRY and CDR2 as SYGVKD. Trimming took 5 bases from V and 5 from J; bases not matched to a gene: 6. CDR3 DNA: TGTGCCATCAGTAGACAGGGGGATTCGGAGACCCAGTACTTC. Amino acids: CAISRQGDSETQYF.

In nucleotides, the CDR3 is TGTGCCAGTAGTACCCCGGGGGGAGCCCAGTACTTC. It yields the protein CASSTPGGAQYF. This sequence joins TRBV19 and TRBJ2-5; 7 bases line up with TRBD2. V shed 4 bases, J shed 9 bases, and the junction held 5 bases outside the gene matches. This CDR3 is built from 12 residues. Germline-derived CDR1 and CDR2 are LNHDA and SQIVND (reference sequence).

The chain carries TRBV5-6 and TRBJ2-5, with 7 bases matching TRBD1. The J call is uncertain, as TRBJ2-7 better fits the DNA end. CDR1 is SGHDT and CDR2 is YYEEEE in the germline V gene. The CDR3 is made up of 15 amino acids. The CDR3 region is CASSRPDRSSYEQYF. In nucleotides, the CDR3 is TGTGCCAGCAGCCGACCGGACAGGAGCTCCTACGAGCAGTACTTC.

This sequence joins TRBV19 and TRBJ2-7; TRBD1 matches at 10 bases. Trimming at V came to 0 bases and at J to 9 bases, leaving 2 bases not matched to a gene. The germline CDR1 and CDR2 sequences are LNHDA and SQIVND (reference sequence). The CDR3 is 13 amino acids. CDR3 coding DNA: TGTGCCAGTAGTATAGAGACAGGGGGCGTGCAGTACTTC. It yields the protein CASSIETGGVQYF. Supplemented by reference TRBV19 and TRBJ2-7, the full variable domain reads DGGITQSPKYLFRKEGQNVTLSCEQNLNHDAMYWYRQDPGQGLRLIYYSQIVNDFQKGDIAEGYSVSREKKESFPLTVTSAQKNPTAFYLCASSIETGGVQYFGPGTRLTVT.

This rearrangement joins TRBV27 to TRBJ2-3; D call uncertain. The CDR3 contains 16 residues. Germline CDR1 and CDR2: MNHEY and SMNVEV (reference sequence). V was trimmed by 2 bases and J by 0 bases, leaving 12 bases between them. CDR3 sequence: CASSLEWVTSTDTQYF. Written as DNA, the CDR3 is TGTGCCAGCAGTTTAGAATGGGTCACGAGCACAGATACGCAGTATTTT.

The chain has TRBV5-1 and TRBJ2-3, with TRBD1 as a possible D gene (5 bases). The CDR3 is made up of 15 amino acids. The ends were cut back, 6 bases at V and 1 base at J, with 15 bases in the middle. The V gene's germline CDR1 is SGHRS and CDR2 YFSETQ. The CDR3 DNA sequence: TGCGCCAGCAACCTATCAGGGTCGGGCACAGATACGCAGTATTTT. This gives the protein CASNLSGSGTDTQYF.

CDR3: CASSPILGEQYF. The CDR3 nucleotides are TGCGCCAGCAGCCCCATCCTGGGGGAGCAGTACTTC. V usage is TRBV4-1 and J usage is TRBJ2-7; D gene unclear. V was trimmed by 4 bases and J by 7 bases, leaving 11 bases between them. The germline gives CDR1 MGHRA, CDR2 YSYEKL. This CDR3 comprises 12 residues.

The chain combines TRBV4-2 with TRBJ2-7, with 7 bases lining up with TRBD2. Per germline, CDR1 LGHNA and CDR2 YNFKEQ. The CDR3 has 14 residues. The V and J ends lost 4 bases and 5 bases, in that order; junction bases with no gene match: 8. The CDR3 region has the DNA TGTGCCAGCAGCCTTCCCTCGACTAGCAACGAGCAGTACTTC. Residues: CASSLPSTSNEQYF.

This chain links TRBV15 with TRBJ2-1; a possible D gene is TRBD2 (5 bases). The V and J ends lost 2 bases and 5 bases respectively, with 10 bases between them. CDR1 is LNHNV and CDR2 is YYDKDF in the germline V gene (reference sequence). The CDR3 length is 14 residues. The CDR3 protein is CATSRRISDNEQFF. The CDR3 DNA reads as TGTGCCACCAGCAGAAGGATTAGCGACAATGAGCAGTTCTTC.

The chain is built from TRBV5-1 and TRBJ2-3; 8 positions match TRBD1. Germline-derived CDR1 and CDR2 are SGHRS and YFSETQ. The CDR3 sequence is 14 residues long. Trimming at V came to 3 bases and at J to 4 bases, leaving 4 bases not matched to a gene. This CDR3 reads CASSWTGSADTQYF. Here the CDR3 DNA reads TGCGCCAGCAGCTGGACAGGGAGTGCAGATACGCAGTATTTT.

This chain links TRBV6-5 with TRBJ1-2; D may be TRBD1 (5 bases). Germline V gene lookup returns CDR1 MNHEY and CDR2 SVGAGI. The CDR3 covers 14 residues. V was shortened by 0 bases and J by 6 bases, with 11 bases between the two germline ends. CDR3 amino acids: CASSYSPGVDGYTF. The DNA for the CDR3 is TGTGCCAGCAGTTACTCGCCGGGGGTTGATGGCTACACCTTC.

The V gene is TRBV9, the J gene TRBJ2-1; 7 positions match TRBD2. The CDR3 contains 15 residues. V lost 0 bases and J lost 6; bases outside the gene matches: 6. The germline V gene encodes CDR1 SGDLS and CDR2 YYNGEE. In DNA form, the CDR3 reads TGTGCCAGCAGCGTAGACCCCCTAGCGGCCAATGAGCAGTTCTTC. This gives the protein CASSVDPLAANEQFF.

The V and J genes are TRBV6-5 and TRBJ1-1; the match to TRBD1 covers 9 bases. This CDR3 spans 14 amino acids. J gave up 1 base and V 6 bases, and 3 bases lay outside the gene matches. Germline V CDR1 and CDR2: MNHEY, SVGAGI. DNA of the CDR3: TGTGCCAGCAGGGGGACAGGGCGGAACACTGAAGCTTTCTTT. Amino acid sequence: CASRGTGRNTEAFF.

The V call is TRBV30, the J call TRBJ2-5; 10 bases match TRBD2. Trimming at V came to 0 bases and at J to 4 bases, leaving 5 bases not matched to a gene. Germline V gene sequence: CDR1 GTSNPN, CDR2 SVGIG (reference sequence). The CDR3 runs to 15 residues. The DNA for the CDR3 is TGTGCCTGGAGTGTACTCCCTAGCGGGGGAGAGACCCAGTACTTC. Amino acids: CAWSVLPSGGETQYF.

This chain links TRBV6-5 with TRBJ1-1; 9 nucleotides align to TRBD1. The CDR3 runs to 14 residues. With 1 base clipped from V and 5 bases from J, the junction kept 2 bases outside the gene matches. Germline CDR1 is MNHEY and CDR2 is SVGAGI. The CDR3 protein is CASSYWGQGTEAFF. The CDR3, as DNA: TGTGCCAGCAGTTACTGGGGACAGGGAACTGAAGCTTTCTTT.

The genes are TRBV6-5 and TRBJ2-7; D is unresolved. The CDR3 is 15 residues long. Trimming took off 0 bases at V and 0 bases at J, with 9 bases between the two ends. CDR1 and CDR2 from the germline V gene are MNHEY and SVGAGI. The CDR3 DNA follows: TGTGCCAGCAGTTACTCGGCCAGCCCCTCCTACGAGCAGTACTTC. Protein product: CASSYSASPSYEQYF.

With regard to this clone: This sample includes further DNA sequences coding for the same CDR3. The chain has TRBV11-2 and TRBJ2-5, with D perhaps matching TRBD2 (6 bases). Trimming removed 4 bases at V and 5 bases at J, with 8 bases between. In germline, CDR1 is SGHAT, CDR2 FQNNGV. CDR3 size: 12 residues. The CDR3 sequence is CASSSGGETQYF. The CDR3 DNA reads as TGTGCCAGCAGCTCTGGGGGGGAGACCCAGTACTTC.

The rearrangement links TRBV30 to TRBJ2-7, with D maybe TRBD1 (5 bases). The CDR3 runs 13 residues. Trimming took 6 bases from V and 0 from J, leaving 12 bases between them. Germline assignment: CDR1 GTSNPN and CDR2 SVGIG (reference sequence). The CDR3 DNA sequence: TGTGCCTGCGCACAGGACCGCTCCTACGAGCAGTACTTC. This encodes CACAQDRSYEQYF. The full variable domain, its missing parts supplied by reference TRBV30 and TRBJ2-7, is SQTIHQWPATLVQPVGSPLSLECTVEGTSNPNLYWYRQAAGRGLQLLFYSVGIGQISSEVPQNLSASRPQDRQFILSSKKLLLSDSGFYLCACAQDRSYEQYFGPGTRLTVT.

This chain links TRBV6-4 with TRBJ2-3; D gene unclear. The V gene's germline CDR1 is MRHNA and CDR2 SNTAGT. The V gene lost 7 bases and the J gene lost 4 bases, with 18 bases spanning the gap. This CDR3 has 15 amino acids. CDR3 nucleotides: TGTGCCAGCAAAAGGACCTCAAGTTTGTCAGATACGCAGTATTTT. Protein: CASKRTSSLSDTQYF.

The V call is TRBV9, the J call TRBJ2-2, with 8 bases aligning to TRBD1. The CDR3 sequence is 14 residues long. The germline V gene encodes CDR1 SGDLS and CDR2 YYNGEE. V lost 0 bases to trimming and J lost 9 bases; unmatched junction nucleotides: 4. The CDR3 nucleotides read TGTGCCAGCAGCGTAGAGCAGGGGGCCAGGGAGCTGTTTTTT. Amino acids: CASSVEQGARELFF.

The rearrangement joins TRBV9 to TRBJ2-3; 16 positions match TRBD2. With 3 bases clipped from V and 0 bases from J, the junction kept 7 bases outside the gene matches. There are 19 residues in the CDR3. CDR1 SGDLS and CDR2 YYNGEE come from the germline V gene. The CDR3 region has the DNA TGTGCCAGCAGCGAACGGGGACTAGCGGGAGGGACTAGCACAGATACGCAGTATTTT. Residues: CASSERGLAGGTSTDTQYF.

V and J are TRBV2 and TRBJ2-3, with D uncertain. CDR3 length equals 12 residues. The V and J ends lost 5 bases and 5 bases respectively, with 8 bases between them. Germline CDR1 and CDR2: SNHLY and FYNNEI. The CDR3 DNA sequence: TGTGCCAGCAGTCGTGGCGGAGATACGCAGTATTTT. This gives the protein CASSRGGDTQYF.

The chain uses TRBV6-5 and TRBJ2-7, with D tentatively TRBD1 or TRBD2 (5 bases each). The CDR3 is 14 residues long. The germline CDR1 and CDR2 sequences are MNHEY and SVGAGI. V was pared by 8 bases and J by 2 bases, with 16 bases between. This CDR3 reads CASGHLKGAYEQYF. DNA of the CDR3: TGTGCCAGCGGACATCTAAAGGGAGCCTACGAGCAGTACTTC.